Listed here is a single T cell receptor (beta chain). Its matching antigen is unknown. With 60 Vbeta and 13 Jbeta primers, the PCR was carried out. This table comes from immunoSEQ multiplex PCR, and its TCRdb copy is limited to in-frame clones, with some not included. The top ten clones hold 1.5% to 2% of a sample with under 200,000 clones, approximately 70% of them seen once. This entry belongs to a study of cytomegalovirus exposure and HLA in healthy donors. Study conclusions and caveats: A few of the chains that were CMV-associated were confirmed in vitro to be specific for CMV antigens.

V was shortened by 10 bases and J by 1 base, with 10 bases between the two germline ends. Germline-derived CDR1 and CDR2 are LNHDA and SQIVND (reference sequence). This CDR3 has 12 amino acids. Sequenced: PBMCs. The source is a woman in her thirties in good health and CMV-seronegative. The V call is TRBV19, the J call TRBJ1-1; D is undetermined. The CDR3 protein is CATSVTNTEAFF. In DNA form, the CDR3 reads TGTGCCACCTCGGTTACGAACACTGAAGCTTTCTTT.